This is a list of T cell receptor beta chains from one sample in a study of OX40 agonist ivuxolimab in advanced cancers. Profiling relied on immunoSEQ multiplex PCR, and the TCRdb table lists in-frame clones only, not all of them. The data hold 20,000 to 25,000 clones, with roughly 80% observed a single time. The sequences come from CD4+ or CD8+ T cells sorted from blood, collected in a trial of the OX40 agonist ivuxolimab. The source of these receptors is an adult with an advanced solid tumor such as melanoma, head and neck, liver or kidney cancer. Each CDR3 is given with its conserved first and last residue. D genes are given only for firm matches. Part of the rows lack a size; the others show once, few, many or a class for expanded clones.

CDR3nt,CDR3aa,d_gene,j_gene,abundance,v_gene
TGTGCCGGACGTGACAGGGGGACCGGGGAGCTGTTTTTT,CAGRDRGTGELFF,TRBD1,TRBJ2-2,-,TRBV19
TGCGCCAGCAGAAGGACAGGGGGCAGTGCAGATACGCAGTATTTT,CASRRTGGSADTQYF,TRBD1,TRBJ2-3,-,TRBV5-1
TGTGCCAGCAGTACCCCGGACGAGACAGAAGTTCTAGCCAAAAACATTCAGTACTTC,CASSTPDETEVLAKNIQYF,-,TRBJ2-4,-,TRBV28
TGTGCCAGCAGCGGGACAGGCCCGGCCTACGAGCAGTACTTC,CASSGTGPAYEQYF,TRBD1,TRBJ2-7,-,TRBV13
TGTGCCAGCGGAGGGGAAGCCCTTTTCTATGGCTACACCTTC,CASGGEALFYGYTF,-,TRBJ1-2,-,TRBV28
TGTGCCAGCTCACCATCCACTGAAGCTTTCTTT,CASSPSTEAFF,-,TRBJ1-1,-,TRBV18
TGTGCCAGCAGCCCCAGGCAGGAGCAGTTCTTC,CASSPRQEQFF,-,TRBJ2-1,few,TRBV7-9
TGTGCCACCCTAATGGGGGAGAACACCGGGGAGCTGTTTTTT,CATLMGENTGELFF,-,TRBJ2-2,-,TRBV15
TGTGCCAGCAGCCCCACCGGTTTGCCGCAGTATTTT,CASSPTGLPQYF,-,TRBJ2-3,-,TRBV11-1
TGTGCCACCTCGAGTCTCGACACCGGGGAGCTGTTTTTT,CATSSLDTGELFF,-,TRBJ2-2,-,TRBV19
TGTGCCAGCAGTTTATATGGGACCTCCGAGCAGTACTTC,CASSLYGTSEQYF,-,TRBJ2-7,-,TRBV27
TGTGCCAGCACCAAGGGGGTCGCCCAATCAGCCCAGCATTTT,CASTKGVAQSAQHF,-,TRBJ1-5,-,TRBV28
TGTGCCAGCAGCTTCCCCGGGAGGAACACTGAAGCTTTCTTT,CASSFPGRNTEAFF,-,TRBJ1-1,-,TRBV7-8
TGTGCCAGCAGTTATCCCGCATGGGGACCGTTTAGGGAGCAGTACTTC,CASSYPAWGPFREQYF,-,TRBJ2-7,once,TRBV6-5
TGTGCCAGCATCGGGCAGCCCCAGCATTTT,CASIGQPQHF,-,TRBJ1-5,-,TRBV28
TGCGCCAGCAGCTTGGGTTCCGTTGGCAATGAGCAGTTCTTC,CASSLGSVGNEQFF,-,TRBJ2-1,-,TRBV5-1
TGTGCCAGCAGTTTAACACCTGGACAGTTGTACACTGAAGCTTTCTTT,CASSLTPGQLYTEAFF,-,TRBJ1-1,-,TRBV28
TGTGCCAGCAGCGTAGAGGGAGATTCGGCAGATACGCAGTATTTT,CASSVEGDSADTQYF,-,TRBJ2-3,-,TRBV9
TGTGCCAGCAGCTTACCGGGACAGGGGAGCAATGAGCAGTTCTTC,CASSLPGQGSNEQFF,TRBD1,TRBJ2-1,-,TRBV7-6
TGTGCCAGCAGGGTAGGGGATAACACCGGGGAGCTGTTTTTT,CASRVGDNTGELFF,-,TRBJ2-2,-,TRBV6-1
TGTGCCAGCAGCTTGGGTGGGATCTTGGTACACGAGCAGTACTTC,CASSLGGILVHEQYF,-,TRBJ2-7,few,TRBV5-6
TGTGCCTGGAGTGTATTAGGGACAGGGGGCAGCGAGCAGTACTTC,CAWSVLGTGGSEQYF,TRBD1,TRBJ2-7,-,TRBV30
TGTGCCAGTAGTATATGGGTGGACACTGAAGCTTTCTTT,CASSIWVDTEAFF,-,TRBJ1-1,-,TRBV19
TGTGCCAGCACTTCCACAGATACGCAGTATTTT,CASTSTDTQYF,-,TRBJ2-3,once,TRBV9
TGTGCCTGGAGTGGTGCAGGGTACACTGAAGCTTTCTTT,CAWSGAGYTEAFF,-,TRBJ1-1,few,TRBV30